This T cell receptor beta chain was sequenced during a study of T-cell memory formation after mild COVID-19. This clonotype occurred a few times. The antigen is not known. Broader study findings: Those CD4+ clones that contracted were mainly in CM and EM (CD8+ ones in EMRA). Clones that contracted from day 15 to 85 had balanced CD4/CD8; later expanders were CD4+ biased.

Constant-segment primers were used for 5'RACE, and the resulting TCR alpha and TCR beta cDNA libraries carried sample barcodes and UMIs. MiXCR, applied by TCRdb to the 5' RACE reads, yields one record per CDR3 protein. In the table there are some 150,000 distinct CDR3 sequences, 6% to 6.5% of which are singletons. Trimming shortened V by 0 bases and J by 2 bases, and 8 bases separated the two germline ends. The CDR3 spans 14 residues. Germline CDR1 SGDLS, CDR2 YYNGEE. The receptor's source is an adult woman who had mild COVID-19 (a few samples of this study predate the infection). Cell type and time point are not known. The sequencing sample was made of PBMCs or a T cell subset sorted from them (not recorded which). J is TRBJ2-5 and V is TRBV9; D uncertain. CDR3 nucleotide sequence: TGTGCCAGCAGCGTAGCTAACAGTCAAGAGACCCAGTACTTC. Translated, it gives CASSVANSQETQYF.